This TCR beta chain was found in a study of shared clonotypes between healthy human individuals. General study results and limits: Non-shared clonotypes displayed generation probabilities falling below those of clonotypes present in all four donors.

Here immunoSEQ multiplex PCR was the method, and the copy in TCRdb shows in-frame clones only, minus some. The table has some 2,500,000 clones, 93% seen once. About this clone itself: Its antigen remains unidentified.

Healthy and HIV-negative, the adult donors had no recent acute infections or vaccinations. CDR1 is SGHNT, CDR2 YYREEE, per germline (reference sequence). The CDR3 has 15 amino acids. The rearrangement uses TRBV5-4 and TRBJ2-5; unclear D gene. The J call may be mistaken, given a closer DNA end match to TRBJ2-7. The sequence derives from a man younger than 35 in good health. Some clones in this sample may be carry-over from other donors' samples. The sequencing sample was made of naive CD4+ T cells from PBMCs. Subset described: CD45RA+ positively selected. The CDR3 coding sequence is TGTGCCAGCAGCTTGGGAACTGGGGATTACTACGAGCAGTACTTC. This codes for CASSLGTGDYYEQYF.